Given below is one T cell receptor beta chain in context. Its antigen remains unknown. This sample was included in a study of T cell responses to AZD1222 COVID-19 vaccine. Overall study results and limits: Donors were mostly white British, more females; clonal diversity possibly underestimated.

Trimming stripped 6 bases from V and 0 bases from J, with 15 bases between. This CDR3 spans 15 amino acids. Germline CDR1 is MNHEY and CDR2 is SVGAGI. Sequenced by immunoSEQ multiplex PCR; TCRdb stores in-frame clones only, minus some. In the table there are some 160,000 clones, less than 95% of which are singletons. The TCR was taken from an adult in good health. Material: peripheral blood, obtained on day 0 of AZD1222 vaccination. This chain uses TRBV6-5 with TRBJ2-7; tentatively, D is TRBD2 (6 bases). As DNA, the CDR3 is TGTGCCAGCAGCAGAGGGGCGGGGAGCTCCTACGAGCAGTACTTC. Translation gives CASSRGAGSSYEQYF.